This entry is about one TCR beta chain. The PCR employed 60 Vbeta primers together with 13 Jbeta primers. The repertoire was sequenced with immunoSEQ multiplex PCR; TCRdb's copy has only in-frame clones and lacks some. The sample has 120,000 to 150,000 clones. The data originate from a study of cytomegalovirus exposure and HLA in healthy donors. This CDR3 region has 14 residues. V was cut by 3 bases and J by 1 base, with 9 bases left in between. Germline lookup yields CDR1 SGHDN and CDR2 FVKESK. The material sequenced was PBMCs. This clonotype was obtained from a woman aged 45-65 years in good health and CMV-seronegative. This chain uses TRBV14 with TRBJ1-1; no clear D gene. CDR3 residues: CASSHLYENTEAFF. The CDR3 DNA is TGTGCCAGCAGCCACCTCTATGAGAACACTGAAGCTTTCTTT.